This TCR beta chain was captured by sequencing in a study of T cells in Graves' hyperthyroidism and ophthalmopathy. Uncontrolled infection, other autoimmune disease, pregnancy and lactation each barred patients from inclusion. From 9 to 10 ml of fresh peripheral blood, PBMCs were isolated. The CDR3 totals 19 residues. V dropped 5 bases and J dropped 8 bases, with 33 bases sitting between them. Germline CDR1 SGHVS, CDR2 FQNEAQ. TCR beta CDR3 regions were amplified from RNA transcripts. A set of HTBI primers served as the primers for a first-round RT-PCR of the TCR CDR3. TCRdb re-called the multiplex PCR reads through MiXCR, storing one row per CDR3 protein. This sample carries about 640,000 distinct CDR3 sequences, more than 12% of them seen once, and the ten largest clones take 9.5% to 15%.

This clonotype was obtained from a woman aged 50 to 60 with Graves' ophthalmopathy. This chain joins TRBV7-8 and TRBJ1-2, with a possible D match to TRBD1 (6 bases). The sequencing sample was made of blood. The CDR3 reads CASSRTVMGRETGLWGYTF. The CDR3 nucleotides are TGTGCCAGCAGCAGAACAGTTATGGGACGGGAGACAGGCCTGTGGGGCTACACCTTC.